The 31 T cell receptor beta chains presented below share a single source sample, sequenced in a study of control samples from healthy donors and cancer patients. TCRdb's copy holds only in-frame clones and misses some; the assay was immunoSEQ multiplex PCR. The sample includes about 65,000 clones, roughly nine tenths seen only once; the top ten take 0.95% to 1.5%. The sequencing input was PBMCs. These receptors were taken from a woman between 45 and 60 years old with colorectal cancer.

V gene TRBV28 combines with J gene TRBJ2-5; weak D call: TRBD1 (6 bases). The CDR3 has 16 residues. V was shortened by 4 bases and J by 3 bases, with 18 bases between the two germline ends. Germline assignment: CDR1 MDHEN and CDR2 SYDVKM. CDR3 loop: CASSSLMGATKETQYF. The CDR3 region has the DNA TGTGCCAGCAGTTCGCTCATGGGGGCAACCAAAGAGACCCAGTACTTC.

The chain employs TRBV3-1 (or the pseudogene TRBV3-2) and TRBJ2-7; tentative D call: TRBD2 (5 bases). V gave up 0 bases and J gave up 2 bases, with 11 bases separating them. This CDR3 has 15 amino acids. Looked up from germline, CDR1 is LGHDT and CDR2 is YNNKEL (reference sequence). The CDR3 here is CASSQETASPYEQYF. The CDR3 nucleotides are TGTGCCAGCAGCCAAGAGACGGCTAGCCCCTACGAGCAGTACTTC.

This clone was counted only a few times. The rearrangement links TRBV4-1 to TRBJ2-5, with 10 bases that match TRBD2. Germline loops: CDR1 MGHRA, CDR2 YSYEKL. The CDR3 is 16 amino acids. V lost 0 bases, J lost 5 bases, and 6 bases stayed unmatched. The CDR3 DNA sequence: TGCGCCAGCAGCCAAGAGGGGCTAGCGGGAGTCGAGACCCAGTACTTC. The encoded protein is CASSQEGLAGVETQYF.

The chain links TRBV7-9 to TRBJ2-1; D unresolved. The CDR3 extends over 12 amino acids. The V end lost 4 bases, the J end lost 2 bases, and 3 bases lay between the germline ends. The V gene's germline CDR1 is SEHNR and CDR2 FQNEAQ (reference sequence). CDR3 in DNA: TGTGCCAGCAGCTCCGCCTACAATGAGCAGTTCTTC. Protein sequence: CASSSAYNEQFF.

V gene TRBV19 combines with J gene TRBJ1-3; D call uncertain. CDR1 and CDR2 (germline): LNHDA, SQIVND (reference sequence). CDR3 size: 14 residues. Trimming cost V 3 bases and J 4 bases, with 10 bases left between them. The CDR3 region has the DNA TGTGCCAGTAGTATTGGAACTACAGGAAACACCATATATTTT. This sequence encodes CASSIGTTGNTIYF.

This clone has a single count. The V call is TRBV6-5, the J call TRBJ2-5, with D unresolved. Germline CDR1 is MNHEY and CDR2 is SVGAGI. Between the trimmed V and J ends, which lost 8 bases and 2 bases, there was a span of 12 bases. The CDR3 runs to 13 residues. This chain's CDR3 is CASQEGPQETQYF. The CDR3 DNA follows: TGTGCCAGCCAGGAAGGACCGCAAGAGACCCAGTACTTC.

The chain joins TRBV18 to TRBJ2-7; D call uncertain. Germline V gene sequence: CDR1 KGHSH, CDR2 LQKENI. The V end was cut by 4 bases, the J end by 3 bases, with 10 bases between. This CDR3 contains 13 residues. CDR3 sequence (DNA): TGTGCCAGCTCACAAAACCCTTTCTACGAGCAGTACTTC. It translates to CASSQNPFYEQYF. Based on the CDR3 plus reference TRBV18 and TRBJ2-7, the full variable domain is NAGVMQNPRHLVRRRGQEARLRCSPMKGHSHVYWYRQLPEEGLKFMVYLQKENIIDESGMPKERFSAEFPKEGPSILRIQQVVRGDSAAYFCASSQNPFYEQYFGPGTRLTVT.

As DNA, the CDR3 is TGTGCCAGCAGTAGTTTCCAGTCTGAAGCTTTCTTT. Amino acids: CASSSFQSEAFF. V is TRBV27 and J is TRBJ1-1; no definite D call. V was pared by 5 bases and J by 6 bases, with 10 bases between. CDR1 and CDR2 (germline): MNHEY, SMNVEV (reference sequence). The CDR3 loop spans 12 amino acids.

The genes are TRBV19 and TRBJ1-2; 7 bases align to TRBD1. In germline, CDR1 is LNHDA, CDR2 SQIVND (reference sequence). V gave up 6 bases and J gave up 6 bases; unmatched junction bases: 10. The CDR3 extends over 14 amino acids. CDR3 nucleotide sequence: TGTGCCAGTAGACTCTCACAGGGGTTACATGGCTACACCTTC. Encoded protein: CASRLSQGLHGYTF.

The CDR3 DNA follows: TGTGCCAGCGGAACCCGGGACAGGGGGTTTAATGAGCAGTTCTTC. Protein: CASGTRDRGFNEQFF. The V call is TRBV7-3, the J call TRBJ2-1; 11 nucleotides align to TRBD1. Losses at the gene ends were 8 bases for V and 7 bases for J; bases not matched to a gene: 10. Germline loops: CDR1 SGHTA, CDR2 FQGTGA. The CDR3 runs 15 residues. The full variable domain, with the rest looked up from reference TRBV7-3 and TRBJ2-1, is GAGVSQTPSNKVTEKGKYVELRCDPISGHTALYWYRQSLGQGPEFLIYFQGTGAADDSGLPNDRFFAVRPEGSVSTLKIQRTERGDSAVYLCASGTRDRGFNEQFFGPGTRLTVL.

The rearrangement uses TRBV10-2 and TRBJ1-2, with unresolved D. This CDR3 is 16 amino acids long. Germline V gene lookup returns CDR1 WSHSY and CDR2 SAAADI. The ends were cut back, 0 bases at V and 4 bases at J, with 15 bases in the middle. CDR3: CASSESWEGDLYGYTF. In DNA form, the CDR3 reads TGCGCCAGCAGTGAGTCCTGGGAAGGAGACCTCTATGGCTACACCTTC.

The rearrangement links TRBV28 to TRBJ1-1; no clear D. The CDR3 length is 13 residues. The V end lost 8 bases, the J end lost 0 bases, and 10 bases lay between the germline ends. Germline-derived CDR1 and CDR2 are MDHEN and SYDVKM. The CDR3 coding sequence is TGTGCCAGCCGGTTCAATATGAACACTGAAGCTTTCTTT. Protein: CASRFNMNTEAFF.

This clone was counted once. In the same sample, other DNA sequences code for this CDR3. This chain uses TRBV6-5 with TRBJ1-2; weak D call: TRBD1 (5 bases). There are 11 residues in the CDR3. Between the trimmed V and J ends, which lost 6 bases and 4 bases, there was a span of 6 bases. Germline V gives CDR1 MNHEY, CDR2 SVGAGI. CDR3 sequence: CASRQGYGYTF. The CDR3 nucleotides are TGTGCCAGCAGGCAGGGCTATGGCTACACCTTC.

CDR3 sequence (DNA): TGTGCCAGCAGAAACGACAGGAACACTGAAGCTTTCTTT. Its protein product is CASRNDRNTEAFF. The chain uses TRBV6-5 and TRBJ1-1; tentatively, D is TRBD1 (5 bases). The V gene's germline CDR1 is MNHEY and CDR2 SVGAGI. V was clipped by 6 bases and J by 1 base, with 9 bases between them. The CDR3 consists of 13 residues.

CDR3 DNA: TGCGCCAGCAGCTCACAGGGGTCTGGAAACACCATATATTTT. Protein: CASSSQGSGNTIYF. The chain links TRBV5-1 to TRBJ1-3; TRBD1 matches at 7 bases. The germline V gene has CDR1 SGHRS and CDR2 YFSETQ. CDR3 length equals 14 residues. The ends lost 3 bases at V and 1 base at J; junction bases unmatched: 1.

CDR3 sequence: CASSLTGRPLAKNIQYF. In DNA form, the CDR3 reads TGTGCCAGCAGTTTAACAGGCCGGCCACTAGCCAAAAACATTCAGTACTTC. This sequence joins TRBV28 and TRBJ2-4, with D tentatively TRBD1 (5 bases). The V and J ends lost 2 bases and 0 bases respectively, with 14 bases between them. The CDR3 is 17 amino acids. Germline values: CDR1 MDHEN, CDR2 SYDVKM.

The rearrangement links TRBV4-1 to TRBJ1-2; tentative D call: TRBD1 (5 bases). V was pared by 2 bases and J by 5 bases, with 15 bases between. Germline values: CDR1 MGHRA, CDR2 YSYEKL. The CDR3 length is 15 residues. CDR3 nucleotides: TGCGCCAGCAGCCAACCCACTCGCGACAGATATGGCTACACCTTC. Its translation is CASSQPTRDRYGYTF.

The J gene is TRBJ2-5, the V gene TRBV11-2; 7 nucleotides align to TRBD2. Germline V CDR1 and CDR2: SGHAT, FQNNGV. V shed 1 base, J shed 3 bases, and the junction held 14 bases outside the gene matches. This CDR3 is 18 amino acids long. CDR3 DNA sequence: TGTGCCAGCAGCTTAGTATTCCCCGGGCGGGGGAGTAAAGAGACCCAGTACTTC. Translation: CASSLVFPGRGSKETQYF.

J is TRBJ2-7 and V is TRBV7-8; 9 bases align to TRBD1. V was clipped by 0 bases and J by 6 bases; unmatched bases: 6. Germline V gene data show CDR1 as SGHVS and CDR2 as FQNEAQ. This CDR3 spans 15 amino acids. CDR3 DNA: TGTGCCAGCAGCTTAGCTAGGGACAGGGCACCCGAGCAGTACTTC. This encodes CASSLARDRAPEQYF.

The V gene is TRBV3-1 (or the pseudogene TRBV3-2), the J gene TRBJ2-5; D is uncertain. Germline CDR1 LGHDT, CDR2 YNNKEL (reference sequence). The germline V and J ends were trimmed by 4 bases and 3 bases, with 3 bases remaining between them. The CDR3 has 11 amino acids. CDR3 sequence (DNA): TGTGCCAGCAGCCTTGAAGAGACCCAGTACTTC. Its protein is CASSLEETQYF.

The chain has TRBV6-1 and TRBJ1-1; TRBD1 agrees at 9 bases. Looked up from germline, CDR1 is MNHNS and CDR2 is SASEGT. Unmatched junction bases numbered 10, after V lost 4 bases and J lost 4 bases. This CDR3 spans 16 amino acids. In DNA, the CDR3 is TGTGCCAGCAGTGTGGACAGGGGTTGGTGGAGCACTGAAGCTTTCTTT. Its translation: CASSVDRGWWSTEAFF.

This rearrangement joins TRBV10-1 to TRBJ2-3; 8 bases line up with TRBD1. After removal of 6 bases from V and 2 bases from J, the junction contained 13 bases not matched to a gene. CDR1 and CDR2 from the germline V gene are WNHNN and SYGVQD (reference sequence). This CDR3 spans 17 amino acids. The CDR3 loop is CASSPRQGMAVTDTQYF. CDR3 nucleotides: TGCGCCAGCAGCCCAAGACAGGGGATGGCGGTCACAGATACGCAGTATTTT.

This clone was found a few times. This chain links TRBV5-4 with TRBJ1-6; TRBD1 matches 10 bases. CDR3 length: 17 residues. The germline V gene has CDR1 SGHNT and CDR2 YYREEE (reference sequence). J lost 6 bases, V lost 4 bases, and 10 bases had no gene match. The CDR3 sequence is CASSRTGGRSINSPLHF. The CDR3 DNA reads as TGTGCCAGCAGCCGGACAGGGGGTCGTTCTATTAATTCACCCCTCCACTTT. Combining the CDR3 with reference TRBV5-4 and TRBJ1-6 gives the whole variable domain ETGVTQSPTHLIKTRGQQVTLRCSSQSGHNTVSWYQQALGQGPQFIFQYYREEENGRGNFPPRFSGLQFPNYSSELNVNALELDDSALYLCASSRTGGRSINSPLHFGNGTRLTVT.

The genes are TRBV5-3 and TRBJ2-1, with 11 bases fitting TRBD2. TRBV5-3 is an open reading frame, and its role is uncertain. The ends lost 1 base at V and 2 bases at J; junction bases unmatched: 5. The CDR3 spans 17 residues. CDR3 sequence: CARSLWLAGGTYNEQFF. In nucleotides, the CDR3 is TGTGCCAGAAGCTTGTGGTTAGCGGGAGGGACCTACAATGAGCAGTTCTTC.

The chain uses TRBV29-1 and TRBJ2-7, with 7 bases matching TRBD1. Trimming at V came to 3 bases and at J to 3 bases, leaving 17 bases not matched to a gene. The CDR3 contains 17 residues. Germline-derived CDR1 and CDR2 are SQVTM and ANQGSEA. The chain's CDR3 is CSVEVRGWDSNHYEQYF. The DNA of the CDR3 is TGCAGCGTTGAGGTTCGGGGTTGGGACAGCAACCACTACGAGCAGTACTTC.

CDR3 bases: TGTGCCAGTAGTATTGTGGGGCCGGATGGCTACACCTTC. Residues: CASSIVGPDGYTF. The chain combines TRBV19 with TRBJ1-2, with D possibly matching TRBD1 (5 bases). Germline V gene lookup returns CDR1 LNHDA and CDR2 SQIVND (reference sequence). V lost 3 bases, J lost 6 bases, and 11 bases lay in between. The CDR3 totals 13 residues.

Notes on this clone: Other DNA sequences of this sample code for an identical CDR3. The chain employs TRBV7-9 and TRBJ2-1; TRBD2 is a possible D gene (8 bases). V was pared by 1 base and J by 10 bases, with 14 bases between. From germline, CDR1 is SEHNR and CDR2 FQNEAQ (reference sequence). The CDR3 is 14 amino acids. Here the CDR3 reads CASSLVGGGGEQFF. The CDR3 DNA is TGTGCCAGCAGCTTAGTAGGGGGCGGGGGGGAGCAGTTCTTC.

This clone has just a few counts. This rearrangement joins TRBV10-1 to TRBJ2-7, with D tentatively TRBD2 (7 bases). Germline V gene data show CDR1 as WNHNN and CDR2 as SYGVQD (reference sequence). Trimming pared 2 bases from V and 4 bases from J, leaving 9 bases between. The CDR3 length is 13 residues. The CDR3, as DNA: TGCGCCAGCAGTGAGGCGGGGGCTTACGAGCAGTACTTC. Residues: CASSEAGAYEQYF.

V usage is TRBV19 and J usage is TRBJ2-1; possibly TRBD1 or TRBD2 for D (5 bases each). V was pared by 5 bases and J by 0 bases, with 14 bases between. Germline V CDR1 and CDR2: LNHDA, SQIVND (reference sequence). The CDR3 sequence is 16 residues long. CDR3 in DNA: TGTGCCAGTAGTCCAAGGTGGGGGTTCTCCTACAATGAGCAGTTCTTC. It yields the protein CASSPRWGFSYNEQFF.

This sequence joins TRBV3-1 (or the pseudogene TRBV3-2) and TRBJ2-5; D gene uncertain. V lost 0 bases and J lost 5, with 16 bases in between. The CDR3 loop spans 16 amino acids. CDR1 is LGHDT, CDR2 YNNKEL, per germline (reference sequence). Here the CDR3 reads CASSQDRRSTFETQYF. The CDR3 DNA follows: TGTGCCAGCAGCCAAGATCGGAGAAGTACCTTTGAGACCCAGTACTTC.

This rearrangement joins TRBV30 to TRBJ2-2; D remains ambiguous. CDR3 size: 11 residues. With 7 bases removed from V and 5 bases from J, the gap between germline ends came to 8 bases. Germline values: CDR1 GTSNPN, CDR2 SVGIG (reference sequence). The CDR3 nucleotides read TGTGCCTACTACTCAACCGGGGAGCTGTTTTTT. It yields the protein CAYYSTGELFF.